This T cell receptor (beta chain) was recorded in a study of CD8 T cells in ankylosing spondylitis. This clonotype was detected only once. The antigen remains unidentified. Construction of TCR beta libraries was performed using quantitative 5'-RACE with molecular barcodes. From the 5' RACE reads, TCRdb called clonotypes with MiXCR, one entry per CDR3 protein. The table has a few hundred thousand distinct CDR3 sequences, more than 20% seen once. There are 13 residues in the CDR3. Losses at the gene ends were 0 bases for V and 7 bases for J; bases not matched to a gene: 1. Per germline, CDR1 ENHRY and CDR2 SYGVKD. The study, taken as a whole, reports: A TCR beta motif of under ten highly homologous variants seemed to mark ankylosing spondylitis blood. Reportedly, matched ankylosing spondylitis synovial fluid was significantly enriched for disease-linked clones. Disease-linked clones, CD8+, were relatively rare in peripheral blood.

This clonotype was sampled from a male donor with ankylosing spondylitis or in good health (not recorded which). The sample comprised blood, either unsorted or a sorted T cell fraction (not recorded which). The chain has TRBV10-3 and TRBJ2-5; 8 nucleotides align to TRBD1. The CDR3 is CAISESGTGTQYF. The CDR3 DNA sequence: TGTGCCATCAGTGAGTCAGGGACAGGGACCCAGTACTTC.